One sample yielded the 6 T cell receptor beta chains listed below, sequenced in a study of glioma-infiltrating T cells. TCR alpha and beta CDR3 regions were amplified from RNA using iRepertoire nested multiplex PCR. TCRdb reprocessed the multiplex PCR reads via MiXCR and lists one record per CDR3 protein. The sample yields about 94,000 distinct CDR3 sequences, about a quarter seen once. Source material: glioma tissue, nonneoplastic brain tissue, or PBMCs (not recorded which). These receptors all stem from a human donor with low-grade glioma or glioblastoma, undergoing nonglioma brain surgery, or in good health (not recorded which).

This clonotype has ten or more counts. The chain uses TRBV7-2 and TRBJ2-3, with D perhaps assigned TRBD1 or TRBD2 (5 bases each). Germline lookup yields CDR1 SGHTA and CDR2 FQGNSA. The CDR3 consists of 15 residues. V lost 5 bases and J lost 1, with 13 bases in between. The CDR3 nucleotides are TGTGCCAGCAGCAAGGGACCTACACGCACAGATACGCAGTATTTT. Translated: CASSKGPTRTDTQYF.

In this sample, this clonotype turned up many times. CDR3 DNA: TGTGCCAGCAGCTTAGGACAGATGGTCGCCTATGGCTACACCTTC. Translated: CASSLGQMVAYGYTF. The rearrangement links TRBV7-8 to TRBJ1-2, with D possibly matching TRBD1 (5 bases). The V end was cut by 1 base, the J end by 4 bases, with 13 bases between. This CDR3 is built from 15 residues. Per the germline V gene, CDR1 is SGHVS and CDR2 is FQNEAQ.

This clonotype was counted at least ten times. The chain is built from TRBV6-1 and TRBJ2-4; D uncertain. Germline CDR1 and CDR2: MNHNS and SASEGT. This CDR3 is 14 amino acids long. Trimming took 4 bases from V and 0 from J, leaving 7 bases between them. Here the CDR3 reads CASSGPLAKNIQYF. The CDR3 DNA follows: TGTGCCAGCAGTGGGCCCTTAGCCAAAAACATTCAGTACTTC.

This clonotype was recorded at least ten times. This rearrangement joins TRBV4-1 to TRBJ2-7, with TRBD1 as a possible D gene (5 bases). Germline CDR1 and CDR2: MGHRA and YSYEKL. Trimming took 0 bases from V and 6 from J, leaving 12 bases between them. CDR3 length equals 14 residues. The CDR3 coding sequence is TGCGCCAGCAGCCAAGATCGTGTCCAGGGCGAGCAGTACTTC. Amino acids: CASSQDRVQGEQYF.

The chain combines TRBV29-1 with TRBJ2-7; 7 bases match TRBD1. Trimming took 7 bases from V and 2 from J; bases not matched to a gene: 2. The CDR3 sequence is 11 residues long. CDR1 is SQVTM and CDR2 is ANQGSEA in the germline V gene. CDR3 DNA: TGCAGCGCCGGACAGGCCTACGAGCAGTACTTC. This gives the protein CSAGQAYEQYF.

The table lists this clonotype with a few counts. This sequence may be a read error, since a much larger clone differs from it by one base. This chain joins TRBV5-4 and TRBJ2-5; D tentatively reads TRBD1 or TRBD2 (6 bases each). The CDR3 length is 14 residues. The germline V gene encodes CDR1 SGHNT and CDR2 YYREEE (reference sequence). V gave up 4 bases and J gave up 0 bases, with 10 bases separating them. CDR3 region: CASSGGQYQETQYF. The DNA of the CDR3 is TGTGCCAGCAGCGGGGGGCAGTACCAAGAGACCCAGTACTTC.